What follows are 9 T cell receptor beta chains derived from one specimen sequenced in a study of cytomegalovirus exposure and HLA in healthy donors. Generated by immunoSEQ multiplex PCR, the TCRdb table keeps only in-frame clones and is missing some. The repertoire has 75,000 to 85,000 clones, roughly 90% of them found once; the top ten carry approximately 2%. Sequenced material: PBMCs. All receptors derive from a young man in good health and CMV-seronegative.

A single count supports this clone. The chain has TRBV9 and TRBJ1-1; 9 positions match TRBD1. The CDR3 covers 16 residues. J lost 0 bases, V lost 5 bases, and 8 bases had no gene match. Germline V gene lookup returns CDR1 SGDLS and CDR2 YYNGEE. This CDR3 is CASSETGGLMNTEAFF. The CDR3 nucleotides read TGTGCCAGCAGTGAGACAGGGGGGCTAATGAACACTGAAGCTTTCTTT.

This sequence joins TRBV28 and TRBJ2-7, with 7 bases fitting TRBD1. The CDR3 has 13 residues. Germline loops: CDR1 MDHEN, CDR2 SYDVKM. With 7 bases clipped from V and 7 bases from J, the junction kept 10 bases outside the gene matches. The CDR3 spells CASKTGRSQEQYF. The DNA of the CDR3 is TGTGCCAGCAAGACAGGGCGGTCTCAGGAGCAGTACTTC. Based on the CDR3 plus reference TRBV28 and TRBJ2-7, the full variable domain is DVKVTQSSRYLVKRTGEKVFLECVQDMDHENMFWYRQDPGLGLRLIYFSYDVKMKEKGDIPEGYSVSREKKERFSLILESASTNQTSMYLCASKTGRSQEQYFGPGTRLTVT.

The V gene is TRBV28, the J gene TRBJ1-1, with a weak D call TRBD1 (6 bases). Trimming left V 3 bases short and J 0 bases short, with 14 bases between. CDR1 MDHEN and CDR2 SYDVKM come from the germline V gene. This CDR3 has 16 residues. The CDR3 is CASSFIWTAMNTEAFF. The CDR3 region has the DNA TGTGCCAGCAGTTTCATCTGGACAGCTATGAACACTGAAGCTTTCTTT. Based on the CDR3 plus reference TRBV28 and TRBJ1-1, the full variable domain is DVKVTQSSRYLVKRTGEKVFLECVQDMDHENMFWYRQDPGLGLRLIYFSYDVKMKEKGDIPEGYSVSREKKERFSLILESASTNQTSMYLCASSFIWTAMNTEAFFGQGTRLTVV.

This sequence joins TRBV19 and TRBJ2-3, with D perhaps matching TRBD1 (6 bases). CDR3 length equals 13 residues. Germline V CDR1 and CDR2: LNHDA, SQIVND (reference sequence). V was clipped by 3 bases and J by 4 bases, with 8 bases between them. In DNA form, the CDR3 reads TGTGCCAGTAGTATGGGGGCCGCAGATACGCAGTATTTT. Translating it yields CASSMGAADTQYF.

The V gene is TRBV19, the J gene TRBJ1-1, with D maybe TRBD1 (6 bases). V was pared by 6 bases and J by 0 bases, with 14 bases between. The length of the CDR3 is 15 residues. Germline values: CDR1 LNHDA, CDR2 SQIVND (reference sequence). The CDR3 DNA reads as TGTGCCAGTAGCAAAAAGGGGGGGATGAACACTGAAGCTTTCTTT. This gives the protein CASSKKGGMNTEAFF.

The chain carries TRBV21-1 and TRBJ1-3; the table's D call, TRBD1, was not checked against the DNA. TRBV21-1 is an annotated pseudogene. This CDR3 comprises 17 residues. The CDR3 DNA reads as TGTGCCAGCAGCAAAGAGCCTGGGGCCGTCCCTGGAAACACCATATATTTT. Amino acid sequence: CASSKEPGAVPGNTIYF.

This clone turned up a few times. V gene TRBV9 combines with J gene TRBJ1-2, with 8 positions matching TRBD1. Trimming took 2 bases from V and 7 from J; bases not matched to a gene: 10. The CDR3 runs to 15 residues. From germline, CDR1 is SGDLS and CDR2 YYNGEE. The CDR3 region is CASSVNTGGPFGYTF. CDR3 nucleotides: TGTGCCAGCAGCGTTAATACAGGGGGTCCGTTTGGCTACACCTTC.

The chain links TRBV5-8 to TRBJ2-7; 7 nucleotides match TRBD1. From germline, CDR1 is SGHTS and CDR2 YDEGEE. V was clipped by 4 bases and J by 5 bases; unmatched bases: 15. This CDR3 region has 16 residues. CDR3: CASSPESPGTDNEQYF. CDR3 bases: TGTGCCAGCAGCCCAGAAAGTCCCGGGACAGACAACGAGCAGTACTTC.

The chain employs TRBV19 and TRBJ1-1; D gene uncertain. V was clipped by 3 bases and J by 6 bases, with 11 bases between them. The germline CDR1 and CDR2 sequences are LNHDA and SQIVND (reference sequence). This CDR3 spans 13 amino acids. CDR3 amino acids: CASSIPWAAEAFF. In nucleotides, the CDR3 is TGTGCCAGTAGTATCCCCTGGGCCGCTGAAGCTTTCTTT.